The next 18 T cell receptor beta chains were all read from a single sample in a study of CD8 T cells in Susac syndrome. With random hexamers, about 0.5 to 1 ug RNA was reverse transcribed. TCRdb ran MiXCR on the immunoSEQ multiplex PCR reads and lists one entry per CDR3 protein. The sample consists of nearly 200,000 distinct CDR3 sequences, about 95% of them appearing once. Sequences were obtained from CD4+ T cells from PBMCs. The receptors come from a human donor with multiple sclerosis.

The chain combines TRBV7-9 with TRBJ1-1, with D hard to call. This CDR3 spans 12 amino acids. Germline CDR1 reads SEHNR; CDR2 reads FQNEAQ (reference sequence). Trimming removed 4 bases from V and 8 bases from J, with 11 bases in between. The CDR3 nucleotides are TGTGCCAGCAGCTCCCTTAGACGCGAAGCTTTCTTT. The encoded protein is CASSSLRREAFF.

CDR3 in DNA: TGTGCCAGCAAATACATGGTGTCCCAGTACTTC. Encoded protein: CASKYMVSQYF. V and J are TRBV2 and TRBJ2-5; no reliable D call. Germline loops: CDR1 SNHLY, CDR2 FYNNEI. The CDR3 contains 11 residues. Deletions cut 7 bases from V and 9 bases from J, with 12 bases between.

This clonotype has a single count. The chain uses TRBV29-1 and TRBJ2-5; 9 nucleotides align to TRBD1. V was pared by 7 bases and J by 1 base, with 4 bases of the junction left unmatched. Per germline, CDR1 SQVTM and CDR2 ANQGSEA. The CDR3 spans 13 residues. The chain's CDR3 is CSAAQGAQETQYF. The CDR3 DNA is TGCAGCGCTGCACAGGGGGCCCAAGAGACCCAGTACTTC.

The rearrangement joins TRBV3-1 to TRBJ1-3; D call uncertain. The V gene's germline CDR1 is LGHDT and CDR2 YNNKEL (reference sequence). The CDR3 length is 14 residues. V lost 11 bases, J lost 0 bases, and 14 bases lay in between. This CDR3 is CASEDGSSGNTIYF. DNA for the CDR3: TGTGCCTCCGAGGACGGCAGCTCTGGAAACACCATATATTTT.

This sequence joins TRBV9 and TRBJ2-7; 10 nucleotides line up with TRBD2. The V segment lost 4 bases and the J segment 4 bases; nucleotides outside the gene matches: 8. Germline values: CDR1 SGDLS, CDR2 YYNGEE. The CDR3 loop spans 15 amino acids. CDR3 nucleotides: TGTGCCAGCAGCCCCCGTCTAGCGGGAGTTTACGAGCAGTACTTC. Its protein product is CASSPRLAGVYEQYF.

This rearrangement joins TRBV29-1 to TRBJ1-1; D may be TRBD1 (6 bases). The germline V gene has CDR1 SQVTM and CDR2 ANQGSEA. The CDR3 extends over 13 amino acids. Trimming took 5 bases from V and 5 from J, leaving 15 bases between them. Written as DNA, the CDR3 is TGCAGCGTTCGGGGCAGGGGAAGGACTGAAGCTTTCTTT. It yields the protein CSVRGRGRTEAFF.

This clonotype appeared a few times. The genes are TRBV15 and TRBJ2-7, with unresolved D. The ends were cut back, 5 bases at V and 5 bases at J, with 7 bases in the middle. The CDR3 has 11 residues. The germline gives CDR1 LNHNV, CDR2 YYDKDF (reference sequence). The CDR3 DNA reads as TGTGCCACCAGCGCCCACAACGAGCAGTACTTC. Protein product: CATSAHNEQYF. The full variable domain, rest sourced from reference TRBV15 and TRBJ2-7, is DAMVIQNPRYQVTQFGKPVTLSCSQTLNHNVMYWYQQKSSQAPKLLFHYYDKDFNNEADTPDNFQSRRPNTSFCFLDIRSPGLGDTAMYLCATSAHNEQYFGPGTRLTVT.

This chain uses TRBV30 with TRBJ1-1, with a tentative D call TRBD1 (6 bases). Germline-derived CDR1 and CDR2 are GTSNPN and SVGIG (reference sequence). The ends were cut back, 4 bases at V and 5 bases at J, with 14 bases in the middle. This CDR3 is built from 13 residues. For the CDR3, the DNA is TGTGCCTGGACTCTAGGGGGGCGGACTGAAGCTTTCTTT. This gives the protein CAWTLGGRTEAFF.

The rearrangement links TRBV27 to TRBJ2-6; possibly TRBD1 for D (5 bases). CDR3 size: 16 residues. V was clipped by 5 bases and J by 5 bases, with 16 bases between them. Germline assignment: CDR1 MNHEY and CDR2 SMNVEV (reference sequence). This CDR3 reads CASSHPQGGWANVLTF. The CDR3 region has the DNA TGTGCCAGCAGTCACCCCCAGGGCGGCTGGGCCAACGTCCTGACTTTC.

The CDR3 nucleotides read TGTGCCAGGAAGGGGTCAGGGGCCAACGTCCTGACTTTC. It specifies CARKGSGANVLTF. V usage is TRBV30 and J usage is TRBJ2-6; D might be TRBD1 (5 bases). The CDR3 runs to 13 residues. Germline CDR1 GTSNPN, CDR2 SVGIG (reference sequence). Trimming took 8 bases from V and 4 from J, leaving 12 bases between them.

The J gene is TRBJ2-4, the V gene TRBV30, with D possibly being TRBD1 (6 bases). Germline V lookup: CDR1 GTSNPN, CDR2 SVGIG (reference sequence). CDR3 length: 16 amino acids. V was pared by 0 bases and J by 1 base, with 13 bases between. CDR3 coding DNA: TGTGCCTGGAGTGTAGGGGGAACCGGGGCCAAAAACATTCAGTACTTC. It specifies CAWSVGGTGAKNIQYF.

The CDR3 coding sequence is TGTGCCAGCAGCGCGATGGGGACAGATACGCAGTATTTT. Translation: CASSAMGTDTQYF. This sequence joins TRBV13 and TRBJ2-3; D is uncertain. The V gene's germline CDR1 is PRHDT and CDR2 FYEKMQ (reference sequence). V was trimmed by 5 bases and J by 3 bases, leaving 9 bases between them. CDR3 length equals 13 residues.

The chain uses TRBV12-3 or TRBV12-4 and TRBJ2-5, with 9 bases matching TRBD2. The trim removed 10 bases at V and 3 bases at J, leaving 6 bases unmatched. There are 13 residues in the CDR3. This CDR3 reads CATKIAGEETQYF. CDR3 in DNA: TGTGCCACCAAAATAGCGGGGGAAGAGACCCAGTACTTC.

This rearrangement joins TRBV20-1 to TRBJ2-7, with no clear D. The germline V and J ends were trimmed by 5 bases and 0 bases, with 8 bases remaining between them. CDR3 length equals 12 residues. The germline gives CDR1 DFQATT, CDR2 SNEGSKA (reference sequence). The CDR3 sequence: CSAGWSSYEQYF. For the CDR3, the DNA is TGCAGTGCTGGGTGGAGCTCCTACGAGCAGTACTTC.

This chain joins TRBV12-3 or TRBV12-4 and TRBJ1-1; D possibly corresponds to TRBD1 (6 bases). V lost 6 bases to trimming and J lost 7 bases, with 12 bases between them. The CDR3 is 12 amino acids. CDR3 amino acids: CASRDQGNEAFF. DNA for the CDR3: TGTGCCAGCAGAGATCAGGGGAATGAAGCTTTCTTT.

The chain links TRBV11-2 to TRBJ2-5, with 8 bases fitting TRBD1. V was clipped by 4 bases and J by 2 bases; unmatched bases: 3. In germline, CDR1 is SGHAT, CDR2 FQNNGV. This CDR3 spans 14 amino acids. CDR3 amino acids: CASSWDRSQETQYF. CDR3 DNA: TGTGCCAGCAGCTGGGACAGGAGTCAAGAGACCCAGTACTTC.

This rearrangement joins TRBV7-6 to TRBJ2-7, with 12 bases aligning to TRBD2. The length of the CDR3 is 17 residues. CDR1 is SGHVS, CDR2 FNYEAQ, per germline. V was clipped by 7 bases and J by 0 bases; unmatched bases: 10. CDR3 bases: TGTGCCAGCAATCGTCAAGGACTAGCGGGGAACTCCTACGAGCAGTACTTC. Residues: CASNRQGLAGNSYEQYF.

The CDR3 DNA is TGTGCCAGCAGCTTACAAAGCGGCTCCTACAATGAGCAGTTCTTC. Protein: CASSLQSGSYNEQFF. This chain connects TRBV7-9 to TRBJ2-1; possibly TRBD2 for D (5 bases). The V end lost 2 bases, the J end lost 0 bases, and 8 bases lay between the germline ends. CDR1 SEHNR and CDR2 FQNEAQ come from the germline V gene (reference sequence). This CDR3 has 15 amino acids.